The present T cell receptor beta chain was sequenced within a study of blood T cell repertoires in COVID-19. Study overall: COVID-19 samples collected from the United States, Italy and Spain covered acute and convalescent phases. Sources were T cells, B-cell-depleted T cells, or PBMCs; the material itself was cDNA or gDNA.

Per the study methods: Estimation of nucleated cell counts relied on the amplification of reference gene primers. Generated by immunoSEQ multiplex PCR, the TCRdb table keeps only in-frame clones and is missing some. For V, J and clone size, that table is used; D and trimming come from the DNA. Of about 71,000 clones in the sample, more than 75% were seen once. With regard to this clone: The same CDR3 arises from other DNA sequences in this sample as well.

This TCR came from an elderly woman with acute or convalescent COVID-19. Sequenced: peripheral blood.

As DNA, the CDR3 is TGCAGCGGCAGGGTGGGTGAAAAACTGTTTTTT. Its protein product is CSGRVGEKLFF. The chain links TRBV29-1 to TRBJ1-4, with D tentatively TRBD1 (5 bases). Trimming stripped 7 bases from V and 7 bases from J, with 10 bases between. CDR3 size: 11 residues. The germline V gene has CDR1 SQVTM and CDR2 ANQGSEA. Looking up the rest from reference TRBV29-1 and TRBJ1-4 gives the full variable domain: SAVISQKPSRDICQRGTSLTIQCQVDSQVTMMFWYRQQPGQSLTLIATANQGSEATYESGFVIDKFPISRPNLTFSTLTVSNMSPEDSSIYLCSGRVGEKLFFGSGTQLSVL.